This TCR beta chain was captured in a study of radiation and T cells in renal cell carcinoma. Findings and limits, study-wide: Top tumor clonotypes rose in blood 2 weeks post-radiation, then contracted.

A remark on this clone: Its antigen is as yet unknown.

Sample time point: baseline pretreatment blood. Stated treatment: 15 Gy SBRT to primary tumor, nephrectomy 4 weeks later. The assay was immunoSEQ multiplex PCR, and TCRdb's table has in-frame clones only and misses some. The sample lists approximately 150,000 clones, roughly 90% occurring once. CDR3 size: 14 residues. The germline V and J ends were trimmed by 0 bases and 6 bases, with 9 bases remaining between them. Per the germline V gene, CDR1 is SGHDT and CDR2 is YYEEEE. This chain connects TRBV5-6 to TRBJ2-2; the D is unclear. Sample: blood, taken from a patient whose treatment included radiotherapy and nephrectomy. The source is a woman between 65 and 79 years old with renal cell carcinoma. The CDR3, as DNA: TGTGCCAGCAGCTTGGGGCTAGGTGCCGGGGAGCTGTTTTTT. This gives the protein CASSLGLGAGELFF.